This T cell receptor beta chain was captured by sequencing in a study of OX40 agonist ivuxolimab in advanced cancers. The CDR3 extends over 14 amino acids. The V gene's germline CDR1 is MDHEN and CDR2 SYDVKM. V was pared by 5 bases and J by 1 base, with 2 bases of the junction left unmatched. It was autoimmune disease history or systemic immunosuppression that excluded patients. Assay used: immunoSEQ multiplex PCR; TCRdb lists only in-frame clones, some missing. The sample includes some 120,000 clones, roughly 90% of them seen just once. This clone was observed once. This chain joins TRBV28 and TRBJ2-7, with 10 bases fitting TRBD2. Sequencing was performed on CD4+ or CD8+ T cells sorted from blood, taken in a trial of the OX40 agonist ivuxolimab. This receptor was taken from an adult with an advanced solid tumor such as melanoma, head and neck, liver or kidney cancer. The CDR3 nucleotides are TGTGCCAGCAGTCAGACTAGCGGGTCCTACGAGCAGTACTTC. Translation: CASSQTSGSYEQYF.